A selection of T cell receptor beta chains follows, all from one sample in a study of shared clonotypes between healthy human individuals. The assay was immunoSEQ multiplex PCR, and TCRdb's table has in-frame clones only and misses some. The sample consists of some 1,900,000 clones, 85% to 95% of them appearing once. The sample taken for sequencing was naive CD8+ T cells sorted from blood. These receptors all come from a man aged 18 to 29 in good health. CDR3s include the opening cysteine and the closing phenylalanine or tryptophan. The D gene is left open where the match is weak. The listing skips clone size in some rows; elsewhere it reads once, few, many or a size class.

D: NA
V: TRBV7-9
size: NA
J: TRBJ2-7
length: 16
DNA: TGTGCCAGCAGCTTAGTCACAGGCGTTCCCTCCTACGAGCAGTACTTC
CDR3: CASSLVTGVPSYEQYF

D: NA
V: TRBV15
size: NA
J: TRBJ1-6
length: 14
DNA: TGTGCCACCAGCAGAGGGACGGCGAGGGCACCCCTCCACTTT
CDR3: CATSRGTARAPLHF

D: TRBD1
V: TRBV15
size: NA
J: TRBJ1-2
length: 15
DNA: TGTGCCACCAGCAGAGATCAGGGGGCTATCTATGGCTACACCTTC
CDR3: CATSRDQGAIYGYTF

D: NA
V: TRBV7-9
size: once
J: TRBJ2-6
length: 13
DNA: TGTGCCAGCAGCGGTCTCGGGGCCAACGTCCTGACTTTC
CDR3: CASSGLGANVLTF

D: TRBD1
V: TRBV7-9
size: NA
J: TRBJ1-2
length: 14
DNA: TGTGCCAGCAGCCTCGGACAGGGGGCCGATGGCTACACCTTC
CDR3: CASSLGQGADGYTF

D: TRBD2
V: TRBV7-9
size: NA
J: TRBJ2-3
length: 15
DNA: TGTGCCAGCAGCCCTGGGGACTATAACACAGATACGCAGTATTTT
CDR3: CASSPGDYNTDTQYF

D: TRBD1
V: TRBV19
size: few
J: TRBJ2-7
length: 14
DNA: TGTGCCAGTAGTCCCGGGACAGGGGCAATCGAGCAGTACTTC
CDR3: CASSPGTGAIEQYF

D: NA
V: TRBV11-2
size: NA
J: TRBJ1-2
length: 18
DNA: TGTGCCAGCAGCCCGGAAGGACAGTTCTACGTGGAACCCTACGGCTACACCTTC
CDR3: CASSPEGQFYVEPYGYTF

D: TRBD1
V: TRBV2
size: NA
J: TRBJ1-2
length: 17
DNA: TGTGCCAGCATCGGGAGCGGGACAGGGGCCTTTAACTATGGCTACACCTTC
CDR3: CASIGSGTGAFNYGYTF

D: NA
V: TRBV4-3
size: NA
J: TRBJ1-1
length: 14
DNA: TGCGCCAGCAGCCACAGTCGGGGGGCAGTTGAAGCTTTCTTT
CDR3: CASSHSRGAVEAFF

D: TRBD2
V: TRBV9
size: NA
J: TRBJ2-1
length: 16
DNA: TGTGCCAGCAGCGGGCCTAGCGGGGGGCCTACAGTTGAGCAGTTCTTC
CDR3: CASSGPSGGPTVEQFF

D: NA
V: TRBV6-1
size: NA
J: TRBJ2-1
length: 12
DNA: TGTGCCAGCAGTGAAAGACGTGGTGAGCAGTTCTTC
CDR3: CASSERRGEQFF

D: NA
V: TRBV11-2
size: NA
J: TRBJ1-6
length: 14
DNA: TGTGCCAGCAGCTTAGTGGACGGGAATTCACCCCTCCACTTT
CDR3: CASSLVDGNSPLHF

D: NA
V: TRBV2
size: NA
J: TRBJ2-7
length: 14
DNA: TGTGCCAGCGAGCCGGGACTGTACGCCTACGAGCAGTACTTC
CDR3: CASEPGLYAYEQYF

D: TRBD1
V: TRBV5-1
size: NA
J: TRBJ2-7
length: 15
DNA: TGCGCCAGCAGCCATATCACAGGGGAAGTCTACGAGCAGTACTTC
CDR3: CASSHITGEVYEQYF

D: NA
V: TRBV30
size: few
J: TRBJ1-5
length: 14
DNA: TGTGCCTGGAGTTGGGAGAATTCGAATCAGCCCCAGCATTTT
CDR3: CAWSWENSNQPQHF

D: NA
V: TRBV7-9
size: NA
J: TRBJ2-1
length: 14
DNA: TGTGCCAGCAGCTTAGAAAACGGTCCCGAGGAGCAGTTCTTC
CDR3: CASSLENGPEEQFF

D: TRBD1
V: TRBV6-1
size: once
J: TRBJ2-7
length: 15
DNA: TGTGCCAGCAAGATTGGTCAGGGGGTCTCCTACGAGCAGTACTTC
CDR3: CASKIGQGVSYEQYF

D: TRBD1
V: TRBV4-1
size: NA
J: TRBJ2-7
length: 18
DNA: TGCGCCAGCAGCCAAGGCTCGACTGGACAGGGACCACGCTACGAGCAGTACTTC
CDR3: CASSQGSTGQGPRYEQYF

D: NA
V: TRBV19
size: NA
J: TRBJ1-2
length: 13
DNA: TGTGCCAGTAGCGCCGGGACGAGCTATGGCTACACCTTC
CDR3: CASSAGTSYGYTF

D: NA
V: TRBV7-8
size: NA
J: TRBJ1-1
length: 16
DNA: TGTGCCAGCAGCTTAGCCGGGACCCCGGATATGGCTGAAGCTTTCTTT
CDR3: CASSLAGTPDMAEAFF

D: TRBD2
V: TRBV27
size: NA
J: TRBJ2-1
length: 17
DNA: TGTGCCAGCAGTCTATTAGTCCCAGCGGGACCTTACAATGAGCAGTTCTTC
CDR3: CASSLLVPAGPYNEQFF

D: NA
V: TRBV4-1
size: NA
J: TRBJ2-2
length: 13
DNA: TGCGCCAGCAGCCAGGTACCGGGCGGGGAGCTGTTTTTT
CDR3: CASSQVPGGELFF

D: TRBD1
V: TRBV28
size: once
J: TRBJ1-3
length: 19
DNA: TGTGCCAGCAGTACCCCCTTTGTGGTGGGACAGGGTTCTGGAAACACCATATATTTT
CDR3: CASSTPFVVGQGSGNTIYF

D: TRBD1
V: TRBV19
size: NA
J: TRBJ1-6
length: 14
DNA: TGTGCCAGTAGTATGACAGGGTTGAATTCACCCCTCCACTTT
CDR3: CASSMTGLNSPLHF

D: NA
V: TRBV2
size: once
J: TRBJ1-2
length: 14
DNA: TGTGCCAGCAGTGTGTCGGAGGGGAGTGCTGGCTACACCTTC
CDR3: CASSVSEGSAGYTF

D: NA
V: TRBV9
size: NA
J: TRBJ1-1
length: 12
DNA: TGTGCCAGCAGCCCCTGGGACACTGAAGCTTTCTTT
CDR3: CASSPWDTEAFF

D: TRBD1
V: TRBV11-3
size: NA
J: TRBJ2-3
length: 16
DNA: TGTGCCAGCAGTTCCGCCCGAGGGGGCGGCACAGATACGCAGTATTTT
CDR3: CASSSARGGGTDTQYF

D: TRBD1
V: TRBV28
size: NA
J: TRBJ2-7
length: 16
DNA: TGTGCCAGCAGTTCTACCCGGGACAGGGCCTCCTACGAGCAGTACTTC
CDR3: CASSSTRDRASYEQYF

D: NA
V: TRBV4-3
size: NA
J: TRBJ2-7
length: 13
DNA: TGCGCCAGCAGCCAAGGGAGCTCCTACGAGCAGTACTTC
CDR3: CASSQGSSYEQYF

D: NA
V: TRBV10-1
size: NA
J: TRBJ2-5
length: 13
DNA: TGCGCCAGCAGTGAGGGAGGGTCGGAGACCCAGTACTTC
CDR3: CASSEGGSETQYF

D: NA
V: TRBV28
size: NA
J: TRBJ1-4
length: 18
DNA: TGTGCCAGCAGTTCCACTTGGGGGGCGGGAGAGTTAAATGAAAAACTGTTTTTT
CDR3: CASSSTWGAGELNEKLFF

D: NA
V: TRBV6-5
size: NA
J: TRBJ1-1
length: 13
DNA: TGTGCCAGCAGTCTCAGGGCGGGCACTGAAGCTTTCTTT
CDR3: CASSLRAGTEAFF

D: NA
V: TRBV27
size: NA
J: TRBJ1-5
length: 13
DNA: TGTGCCAGCAGGGGGGAGAGCAATCAGCCCCAGCATTTT
CDR3: CASRGESNQPQHF

D: NA
V: TRBV7-8
size: NA
J: TRBJ2-2
length: 16
DNA: TGTGCCAGCAGCTCCCCTCCGGGACTCTTCACCGGGGAGCTGTTTTTT
CDR3: CASSSPPGLFTGELFF

D: TRBD1
V: TRBV5-6
size: NA
J: TRBJ1-1
length: 14
DNA: TGTGCCAGCAGCTTTGGGACAGGGACGGTCGAAGCTTTCTTT
CDR3: CASSFGTGTVEAFF